This TCR beta chain stems from a study of graft-versus-host responses after intestinal transplantation. Findings and caveats of the study: GvH clones were found in recipient marrow; some appeared first in ileum or blood.

The assay was immunoSEQ multiplex PCR, and TCRdb's table has in-frame clones only and misses some. The sample lists roughly 15,000 clones; over 35% were seen once. CDR1 SGHVS and CDR2 FNYEAQ come from the germline V gene. The CDR3 spans 15 residues. J was trimmed by 3 bases and V by 4 bases; bases with no gene match: 7. There were some 200,000 CFSE-labeled responder cells plated together with some 200,000 irradiated, violet-dye-labeled stimulator cells. This sequence originates from a human patient who received an intestinal transplant. The genes are TRBV7-6 and TRBJ2-7, with TRBD1 identical over 9 bases. This sample comprised alloreactive CD8+ T cells from a mixed lymphocyte reaction culture, obtained before intestinal transplant. Subset denoted: CFSE-low proliferating T cells sorted from roughly six-day pre-transplant mixed lymphocyte reaction (GvH or HvG direction). The CDR3 nucleotides are TGTGCCAGCAGCTCCCTGAGGGACAGGGTCTACGAGCAGTACTTC. Translated, it gives CASSSLRDRVYEQYF.